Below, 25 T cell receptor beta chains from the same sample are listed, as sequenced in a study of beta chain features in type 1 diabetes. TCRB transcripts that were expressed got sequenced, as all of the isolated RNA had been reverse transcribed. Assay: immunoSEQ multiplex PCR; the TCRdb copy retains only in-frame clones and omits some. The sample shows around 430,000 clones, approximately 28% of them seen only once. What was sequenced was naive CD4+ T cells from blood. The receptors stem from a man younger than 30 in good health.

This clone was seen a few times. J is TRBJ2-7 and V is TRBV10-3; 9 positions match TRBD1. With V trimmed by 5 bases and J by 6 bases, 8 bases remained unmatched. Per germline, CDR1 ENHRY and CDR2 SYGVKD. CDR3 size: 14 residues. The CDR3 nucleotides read TGTGCCATCAGTCCCGGGACAGGGATATCCGAGCAGTACTTC. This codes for CAISPGTGISEQYF.

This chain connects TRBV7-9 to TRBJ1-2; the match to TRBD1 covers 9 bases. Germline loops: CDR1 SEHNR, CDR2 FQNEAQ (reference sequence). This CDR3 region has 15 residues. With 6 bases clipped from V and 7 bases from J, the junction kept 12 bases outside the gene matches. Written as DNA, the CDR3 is TGTGCCAGCAGTCTCCGGGACAGGGAATTTGGTGGCTACACCTTC. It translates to CASSLRDREFGGYTF.

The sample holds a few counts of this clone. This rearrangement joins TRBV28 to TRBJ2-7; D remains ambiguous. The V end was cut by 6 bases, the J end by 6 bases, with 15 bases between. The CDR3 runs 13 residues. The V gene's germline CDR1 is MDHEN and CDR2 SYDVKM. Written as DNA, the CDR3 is TGTGCCAGCAGCACACCCGGCCGCACCGAGCAGTACTTC. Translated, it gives CASSTPGRTEQYF.

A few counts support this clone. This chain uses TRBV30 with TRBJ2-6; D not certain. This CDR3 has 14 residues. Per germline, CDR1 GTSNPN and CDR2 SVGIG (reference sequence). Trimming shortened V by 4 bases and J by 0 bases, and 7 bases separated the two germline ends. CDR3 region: CAWTPGSGANVLTF. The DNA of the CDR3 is TGTGCCTGGACCCCAGGCTCTGGGGCCAACGTCCTGACTTTC.

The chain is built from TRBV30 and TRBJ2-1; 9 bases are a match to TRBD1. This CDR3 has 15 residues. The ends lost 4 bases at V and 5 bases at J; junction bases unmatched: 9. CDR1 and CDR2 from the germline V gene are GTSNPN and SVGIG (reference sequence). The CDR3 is CAWTVGTGNHNEQFF. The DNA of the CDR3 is TGTGCCTGGACTGTAGGGACAGGGAATCACAATGAGCAGTTCTTC.

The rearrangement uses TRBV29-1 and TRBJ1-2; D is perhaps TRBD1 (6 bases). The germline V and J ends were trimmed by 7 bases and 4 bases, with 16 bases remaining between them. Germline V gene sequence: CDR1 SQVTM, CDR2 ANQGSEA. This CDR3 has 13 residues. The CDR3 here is CSAVGQIRYGYTF. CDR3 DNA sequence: TGCAGCGCCGTCGGACAGATTCGCTATGGCTACACCTTC. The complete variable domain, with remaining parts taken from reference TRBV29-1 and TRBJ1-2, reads SAVISQKPSRDICQRGTSLTIQCQVDSQVTMMFWYRQQPGQSLTLIATANQGSEATYESGFVIDKFPISRPNLTFSTLTVSNMSPEDSSIYLCSAVGQIRYGYTFGSGTRLTVV.

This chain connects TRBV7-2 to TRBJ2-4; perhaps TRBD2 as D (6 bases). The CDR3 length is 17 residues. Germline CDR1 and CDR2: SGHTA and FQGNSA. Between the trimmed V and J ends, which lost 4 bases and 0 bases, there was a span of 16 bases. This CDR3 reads CASSSGGLALAKNIQYF. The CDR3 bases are TGTGCCAGCAGCTCAGGAGGGCTAGCCTTAGCCAAAAACATTCAGTACTTC.

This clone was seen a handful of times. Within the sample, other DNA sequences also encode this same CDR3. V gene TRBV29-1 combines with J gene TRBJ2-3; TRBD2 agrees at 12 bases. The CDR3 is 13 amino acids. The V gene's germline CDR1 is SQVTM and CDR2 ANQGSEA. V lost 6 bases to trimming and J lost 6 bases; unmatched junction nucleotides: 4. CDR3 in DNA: TGCAGCGTACGGACTAGCGGGACGGATACGCAGTATTTT. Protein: CSVRTSGTDTQYF.

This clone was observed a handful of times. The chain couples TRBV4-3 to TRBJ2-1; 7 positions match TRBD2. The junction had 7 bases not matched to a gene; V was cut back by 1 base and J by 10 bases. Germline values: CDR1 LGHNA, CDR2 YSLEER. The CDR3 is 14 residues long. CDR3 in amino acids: CASSQVGRPSEQFF. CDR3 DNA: TGCGCCAGCAGCCAAGTCGGGAGGCCGAGCGAGCAGTTCTTC.

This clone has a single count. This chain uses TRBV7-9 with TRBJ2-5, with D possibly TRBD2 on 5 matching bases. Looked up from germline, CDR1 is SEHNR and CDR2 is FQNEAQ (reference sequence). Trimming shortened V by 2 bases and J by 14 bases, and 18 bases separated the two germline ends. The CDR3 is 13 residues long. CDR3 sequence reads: CASSLFSRDTPYF. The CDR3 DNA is TGTGCCAGCAGCTTATTTAGTCGGGATACGCCTTACTTC.

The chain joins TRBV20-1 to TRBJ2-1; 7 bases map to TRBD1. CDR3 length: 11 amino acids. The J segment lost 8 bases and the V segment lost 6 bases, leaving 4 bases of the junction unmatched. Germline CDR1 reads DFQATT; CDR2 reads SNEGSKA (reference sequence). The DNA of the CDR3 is TGCAGTGCACAGGGGAACGATGAGCAGTTCTTC. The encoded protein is CSAQGNDEQFF.

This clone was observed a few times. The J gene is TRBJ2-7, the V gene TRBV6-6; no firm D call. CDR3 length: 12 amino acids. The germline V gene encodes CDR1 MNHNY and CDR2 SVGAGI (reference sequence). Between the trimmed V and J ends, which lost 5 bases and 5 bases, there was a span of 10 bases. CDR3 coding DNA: TGTGCCAGCAGTCAGACCGGCGACGAGCAGTACTTC. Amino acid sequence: CASSQTGDEQYF.

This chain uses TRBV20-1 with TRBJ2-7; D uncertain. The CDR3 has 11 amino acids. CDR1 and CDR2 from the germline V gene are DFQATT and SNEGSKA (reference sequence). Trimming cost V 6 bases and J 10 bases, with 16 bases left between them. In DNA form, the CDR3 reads TGCAGTGCCGCTTTCCTTGGCGGCCAGTACTTC. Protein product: CSAAFLGGQYF.

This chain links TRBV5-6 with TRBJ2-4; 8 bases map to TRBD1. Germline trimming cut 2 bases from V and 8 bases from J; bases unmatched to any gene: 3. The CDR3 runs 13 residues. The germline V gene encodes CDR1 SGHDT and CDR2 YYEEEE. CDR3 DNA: TGTGCCAGCAGCTTCGACAGGGGCCACATTCAGTACTTC. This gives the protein CASSFDRGHIQYF.

This chain's CDR3 is CSVGRTPLSETQYF. The CDR3 nucleotides read TGCAGCGTTGGGAGGACCCCCCTCTCGGAGACCCAGTACTTC. This sequence joins TRBV29-1 and TRBJ2-5; the D gene is possibly TRBD2 (5 bases). This CDR3 is built from 14 residues. Germline V gives CDR1 SQVTM, CDR2 ANQGSEA. Trimming took off 4 bases at V and 5 bases at J, with 17 bases between the two ends.

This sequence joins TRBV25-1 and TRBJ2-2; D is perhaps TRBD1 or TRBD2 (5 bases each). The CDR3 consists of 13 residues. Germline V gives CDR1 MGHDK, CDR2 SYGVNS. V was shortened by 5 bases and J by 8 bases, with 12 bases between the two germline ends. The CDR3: CASSQSGLGELFF. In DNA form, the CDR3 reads TGTGCCAGCAGTCAATCGGGGCTTGGGGAGCTGTTTTTT.

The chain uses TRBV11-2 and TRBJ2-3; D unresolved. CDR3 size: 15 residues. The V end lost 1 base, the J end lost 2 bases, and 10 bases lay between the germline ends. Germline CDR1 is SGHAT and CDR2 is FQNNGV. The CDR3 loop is CASSLVGQHTDTQYF. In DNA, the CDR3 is TGTGCCAGCAGCTTAGTAGGGCAGCACACAGATACGCAGTATTTT.

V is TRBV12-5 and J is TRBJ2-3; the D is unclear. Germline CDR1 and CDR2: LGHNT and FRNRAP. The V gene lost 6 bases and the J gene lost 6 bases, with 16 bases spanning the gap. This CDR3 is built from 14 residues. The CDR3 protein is CASGRFIGPDTQYF. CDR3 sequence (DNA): TGTGCTAGTGGCCGTTTCATAGGGCCCGATACGCAGTATTTT.

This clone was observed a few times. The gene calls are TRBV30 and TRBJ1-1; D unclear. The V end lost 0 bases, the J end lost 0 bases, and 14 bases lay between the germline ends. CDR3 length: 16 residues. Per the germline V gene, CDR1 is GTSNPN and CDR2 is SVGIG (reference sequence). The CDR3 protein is CAWSVFGRSMNTEAFF. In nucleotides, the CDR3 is TGTGCCTGGAGTGTATTTGGGAGATCCATGAACACTGAAGCTTTCTTT.

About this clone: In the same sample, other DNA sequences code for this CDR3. CDR3 residues: CASSFQETQYF. DNA of the CDR3: TGTGCCAGCAGTTTTCAAGAGACCCAGTACTTC. The chain has TRBV28 and TRBJ2-5; the D is unclear. CDR1 is MDHEN, CDR2 SYDVKM, per germline. Deletions cut 3 bases from V and 2 bases from J, with 1 base between. This CDR3 is built from 11 residues.

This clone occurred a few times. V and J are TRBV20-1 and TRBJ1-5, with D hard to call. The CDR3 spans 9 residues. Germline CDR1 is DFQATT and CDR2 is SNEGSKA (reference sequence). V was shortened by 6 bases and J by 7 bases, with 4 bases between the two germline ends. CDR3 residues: CSAGQPQHF. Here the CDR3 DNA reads TGCAGTGCAGGGCAGCCCCAGCATTTT.

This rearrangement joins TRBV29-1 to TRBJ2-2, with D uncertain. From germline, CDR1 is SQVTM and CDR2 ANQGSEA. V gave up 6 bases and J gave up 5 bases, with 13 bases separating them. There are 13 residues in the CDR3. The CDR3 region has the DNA TGCAGCGTCGCCCCTCTTGGAACCGGGGAGCTGTTTTTT. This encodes CSVAPLGTGELFF.

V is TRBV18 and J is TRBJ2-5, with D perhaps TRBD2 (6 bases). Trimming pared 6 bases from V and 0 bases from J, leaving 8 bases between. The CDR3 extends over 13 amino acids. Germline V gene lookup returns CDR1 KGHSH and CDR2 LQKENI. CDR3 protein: CASSRRDQETQYF. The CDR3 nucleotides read TGTGCCAGCTCGAGGAGGGACCAAGAGACCCAGTACTTC.

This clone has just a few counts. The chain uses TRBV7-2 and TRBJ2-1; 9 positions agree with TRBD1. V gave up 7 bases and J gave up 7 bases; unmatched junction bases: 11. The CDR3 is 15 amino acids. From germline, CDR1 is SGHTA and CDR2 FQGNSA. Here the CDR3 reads CASTNPGQGRNEQFF. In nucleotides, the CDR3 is TGTGCCAGCACCAATCCGGGACAGGGACGTAATGAGCAGTTCTTC.

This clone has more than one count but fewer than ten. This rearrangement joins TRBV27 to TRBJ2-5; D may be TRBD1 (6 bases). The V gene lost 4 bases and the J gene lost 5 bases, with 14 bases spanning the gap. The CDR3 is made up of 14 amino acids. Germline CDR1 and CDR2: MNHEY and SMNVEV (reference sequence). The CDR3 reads CASSSDRSGETQYF. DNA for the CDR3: TGTGCCAGCAGTTCGGACAGATCGGGGGAGACCCAGTACTTC.